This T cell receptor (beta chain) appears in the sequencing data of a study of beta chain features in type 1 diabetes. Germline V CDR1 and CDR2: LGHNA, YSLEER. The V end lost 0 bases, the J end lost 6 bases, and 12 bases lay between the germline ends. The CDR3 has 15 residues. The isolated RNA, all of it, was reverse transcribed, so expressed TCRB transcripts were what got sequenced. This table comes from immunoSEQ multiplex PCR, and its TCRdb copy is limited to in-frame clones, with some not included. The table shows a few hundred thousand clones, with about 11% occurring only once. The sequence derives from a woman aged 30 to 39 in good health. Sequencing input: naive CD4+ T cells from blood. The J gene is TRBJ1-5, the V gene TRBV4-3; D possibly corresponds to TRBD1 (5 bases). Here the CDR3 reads CASSQDLSGRQPQHF. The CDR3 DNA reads TGCGCCAGCAGCCAAGATCTATCAGGGCGTCAGCCCCAGCATTTT.